This T cell receptor (beta chain) was sequenced in a study of cytomegalovirus exposure and HLA in healthy donors. Study-wide context: In a later analysis, the roughly 120 validation repertoires were reported to have used the same platform as the roughly 700 first-cohort repertoires.

In regard to this clone: Antigen: not known.

Libraries were prepared by immunoSEQ multiplex PCR; TCRdb keeps only in-frame clonotypes and omits some of them. This repertoire shows 150,000 to 170,000 clones, 86% found once; its top ten account for approximately 2%. V trimming: 0 bases; J trimming: 0 bases; junction bases outside the gene matches: 6. This CDR3 has 17 residues. Germline V gene data show CDR1 as MGHRA and CDR2 as YSYEKL. Study-level points and caveats: The study designated 150 or so TCR beta chains cytomegalovirus-associated. Subsequent analysis showed first-cohort TCR clusters tending to co-occur in more than 90 validation repertoires. High specificity and sensitivity for cytomegalovirus status were reported for the classifier.

The TCR was taken from a human donor in good health. This chain links TRBV4-1 with TRBJ2-3, with 7 nucleotides matching TRBD1. What was sequenced was PBMCs. CDR3 sequence (DNA): TGCGCCAGCAGCCAAGATGAGGGACAGTCTAGCACAGATACGCAGTATTTT. It codes for CASSQDEGQSSTDTQYF.